The clone carrying this T cell receptor (beta chain) was seen more than once but under ten times. The antigen is unknown. The authors ran a second PCR of about 6 to 11 cycles using a sample-barcoded 5' primer and a J-beta primer mix. TCRdb re-called the 5' RACE reads with MiXCR, one entry per CDR3 protein. Of over 950,000 distinct CDR3 sequences listed, more than 30% are singletons. This sample was included in a study of blood T cells in healthy people across ages. Broader study findings: When one million T cells were used, diversity estimates were thought to be underestimates.

This CDR3 has 15 amino acids. Trimming stripped 0 bases from V and 1 base from J, with 12 bases between. The germline V gene encodes CDR1 SQVTM and CDR2 ANQGSEA. Input material: blood. The chain links TRBV29-1 to TRBJ1-1; D is perhaps TRBD1 (5 bases). The receptor's source is a man younger than 30 in good health. The CDR3 loop is CSVEDFGTENTEAFF. CDR3 in DNA: TGCAGCGTTGAAGATTTCGGGACGGAGAACACTGAAGCTTTCTTT.